What follows are 16 T cell receptor beta chains derived from one specimen sequenced in a study of human T cells and chemical hapten exposure. Time point described: pre-sensitization, week 0. Treatment specified: therapeutic diphenylcyclopropenone sensitization with weekly scalp DPC. One entry per CDR3 protein, called by TCRdb with MiXCR from the RACE reads. The table shows 250,000 or so distinct CDR3 sequences, with roughly 7.4% occurring only once. Sequenced here: whole blood, sampled in connection with sensitization to the hapten diphenylcyclopropenone (DPC). These receptors were taken from a man aged 18 to 30 with alopecia areata. Some clones in this sample may be carry-over from other donors' samples.

This clonotype was observed a handful of times. The chain joins TRBV10-3 to TRBJ2-2; D gene uncertain. Germline values: CDR1 ENHRY, CDR2 SYGVKD. V shed 3 bases and J shed 8 bases, with 10 bases lying between them. The CDR3 spans 13 residues. CDR3: CAISENLPGELFF. For the CDR3, the DNA is TGTGCCATCAGTGAAAATTTACCTGGGGAGCTGTTTTTT.

This clonotype was recorded a few times. The chain employs TRBV5-1 and TRBJ1-1; 7 positions agree with TRBD1. This CDR3 contains 18 residues. From germline, CDR1 is SGHRS and CDR2 YFSETQ. Trimming took 4 bases from V and 4 from J; bases not matched to a gene: 19. The CDR3 region has the DNA TGCGCCAGCAGCGAACGCGGGACAGCGAGCCTTTTGGGCACTGAAGCTTTCTTT. It encodes CASSERGTASLLGTEAFF.

This chain links TRBV9 with TRBJ2-2; D is uncertain. The CDR3 has 15 amino acids. Germline assignment: CDR1 SGDLS and CDR2 YYNGEE. The V gene lost 0 bases and the J gene lost 6 bases, with 12 bases spanning the gap. The CDR3 is CASSVARTEAGELFF. The DNA for the CDR3 is TGTGCCAGCAGCGTAGCTAGAACAGAGGCCGGGGAGCTGTTTTTT.

This clonotype was counted a few times. The genes are TRBV7-8 and TRBJ1-6; D gene unclear. Trimming pared 1 base from V and 8 bases from J, leaving 6 bases between. This CDR3 region has 13 residues. The germline V gene has CDR1 SGHVS and CDR2 FQNEAQ. The CDR3 coding sequence is TGTGCCAGCAGCTTAGACCGCCATTCACCCCTCCACTTT. It is translated as CASSLDRHSPLHF.

In its sample, this clonotype was seen many times. The V call is TRBV27, the J call TRBJ1-6; the D gene is possibly TRBD1 (5 bases). The CDR3 contains 18 residues. Germline V gene sequence: CDR1 MNHEY, CDR2 SMNVEV (reference sequence). V gave up 3 bases and J gave up 0 bases, with 15 bases separating them. The CDR3 sequence is CASSLGRGVSSYNSPLHF. The CDR3 DNA follows: TGTGCCAGCAGTTTGGGCCGGGGCGTGAGCTCCTATAATTCACCCCTCCACTTT.

In the case of this clonotype: No conserved phenylalanine or tryptophan ends this CDR3, so it is likely a read error. The chain has TRBV10-3 and TRBJ2-3, with 9 bases fitting TRBD1. The V and J ends lost 2 bases and 3 bases, in that order; junction bases with no gene match: 6. The CDR3 runs to 16 residues. CDR1 is ENHRY and CDR2 is SYGVKD in the germline V gene. The CDR3 spells CAISETRDRVTDTQYS. Here the CDR3 DNA reads TGTGCCATCAGTGAGACGAGGGACAGGGTGACAGATACGCAGTATTCT.

The V gene is TRBV4-1, the J gene TRBJ2-1, with D possibly being TRBD1 (5 bases). Germline V gene data show CDR1 as MGHRA and CDR2 as YSYEKL. This CDR3 contains 14 residues. V shed 4 bases and J shed 5 bases, with 12 bases lying between them. The CDR3 sequence: CASSLIRGNNEQFF. CDR3 bases: TGCGCCAGCAGCCTTATAAGGGGAAACAATGAGCAGTTCTTC.

The chain employs TRBV20-1 and TRBJ2-3, with TRBD2 matching 8 bases. Losses at the gene ends were 5 bases for V and 5 bases for J; bases not matched to a gene: 3. The CDR3 length is 12 residues. CDR1 and CDR2 (germline): DFQATT, SNEGSKA (reference sequence). For the CDR3, the DNA is TGCAGTGCTCGGGAGGGGGAAGATACGCAGTATTTT. Its protein is CSAREGEDTQYF.

This clonotype was seen only a few times. The V gene is TRBV29-1, the J gene TRBJ2-3; 7 nucleotides align to TRBD1. The CDR3 covers 14 residues. The germline CDR1 and CDR2 sequences are SQVTM and ANQGSEA. With 6 bases clipped from V and 1 base from J, the junction kept 7 bases outside the gene matches. CDR3 sequence (DNA): TGCAGCGTCGCCACAGGGGATGGCACAGATACGCAGTATTTT. Translation: CSVATGDGTDTQYF.

This clonotype was counted many times. The J gene is TRBJ1-1, the V gene TRBV20-1; D uncertain. In germline, CDR1 is DFQATT, CDR2 SNEGSKA (reference sequence). The CDR3 has 15 residues. The V and J ends lost 0 bases and 0 bases respectively, with 11 bases between them. The CDR3, as DNA: TGCAGTGCTAGAGATTGGGCAGTCATGAACACTGAAGCTTTCTTT. It yields the protein CSARDWAVMNTEAFF.

In this sample, this clonotype turned up a few times. This chain links TRBV12-3 or TRBV12-4 with TRBJ2-1; perhaps TRBD2 as D (5 bases). The V end lost 9 bases, the J end lost 4 bases, and 10 bases lay between the germline ends. CDR3 length: 12 residues. The chain's CDR3 is CASMEVYNEQFF. In DNA, the CDR3 is TGTGCCAGTATGGAGGTATACAATGAGCAGTTCTTC.

This clonotype was recorded at least ten times. The chain combines TRBV5-1 with TRBJ1-4, with D perhaps TRBD1 (6 bases). The CDR3 runs 15 residues. CDR1 and CDR2 (germline): SGHRS, YFSETQ. V lost 2 bases and J lost 8, with 16 bases in between. The CDR3 region is CASSLGGGPEEKLFF. The CDR3 region has the DNA TGCGCCAGCAGCTTAGGTGGGGGGCCGGAGGAAAAACTGTTTTTT.

A few counts support this clonotype. The chain joins TRBV24-1 to TRBJ2-6, with D unclear. The CDR3 loop spans 13 amino acids. Germline V gene sequence: CDR1 KGHDR, CDR2 SFDVKD. Trimming stripped 6 bases from V and 2 bases from J, with 4 bases between. In DNA, the CDR3 is TGTGCCACCAGTACCACTGGGGCCAACGTCCTGACTTTC. The encoded protein is CATSTTGANVLTF.

V is TRBV20-1 and J is TRBJ2-1; 8 bases agree with TRBD1. Looked up from germline, CDR1 is DFQATT and CDR2 is SNEGSKA (reference sequence). CDR3 length equals 17 residues. V gave up 6 bases and J gave up 3 bases; unmatched junction bases: 16. The CDR3 sequence: CSAPDRETPHYYNEQFF. The DNA for the CDR3 is TGCAGTGCACCGGACAGGGAGACCCCCCACTACTACAATGAGCAGTTCTTC.

This clonotype showed up many times. Because the CDR3's place on the DNA is in doubt, the DNA is left out and the CDR3 is given as listed by TCRdb. This chain uses TRBV6-4 with TRBJ2-2. Both ends counted, the CDR3 spans 13 residues. CDR1 and CDR2 (germline): MRHNA, SNTAGT. The CDR3 sequence is CASSTSGTGELFF.

The chain uses TRBV6-5 and TRBJ2-5; D uncertain. The CDR3 spans 18 residues. Deletions cut 2 bases from V and 2 bases from J, with 21 bases between. Germline V gives CDR1 MNHEY, CDR2 SVGAGI. The CDR3 here is CASSYPLRNHDQQETQYF. Here the CDR3 DNA reads TGTGCCAGCAGTTACCCTCTGAGAAACCATGACCAACAAGAGACCCAGTACTTC.